These T cell receptor beta chains were read from a single sample in a study of blood T cell repertoires in COVID-19. Clones were sequenced by immunoSEQ multiplex PCR, and TCRdb holds only the in-frame ones, with some missing. This table holds approximately 270,000 clones, roughly 85% found once. Material: peripheral blood. The source is a man aged 18 to 35 with active or convalescent COVID-19. Both conserved end residues are part of each CDR3. The D gene is left open where the match is weak. The size of a clone is reported for some rows only, either as once, few or many, or as a class for expanded clones.

j_call	v_call	d_call	clone_size	cdr3_nt	cdr3_aa
TRBJ2-1	TRBV28	NA	NA	TGTGCCAGCAGTTTAATCTCCGGAAGTACTAATCCCTACAATGAGCAGTTCTTC	CASSLISGSTNPYNEQFF
TRBJ1-1	TRBV7-9	NA	NA	TGTGCCAGCAGTTACACGAACACTGAAGCTTTCTTT	CASSYTNTEAFF
TRBJ1-3	TRBV19	TRBD1	NA	TGTGCCAGTAGTACTACGGGACAGGGCTCTGGAAACACCATATATTTT	CASSTTGQGSGNTIYF
TRBJ2-7	TRBV2	NA	NA	TGTGCCAGCAGTGCTGGGGGGTTGGGAACCTACGAGCAGTACTTC	CASSAGGLGTYEQYF
TRBJ1-5	TRBV28	NA	NA	TGTGCCAGCAGTTCAAACGGCCGGGGGCAGCCCCAGCATTTT	CASSSNGRGQPQHF
TRBJ2-1	TRBV5-1	NA	NA	TGCGCCAGCAGCTTACAGGGTTCTAGTCGCGATGAGCAGTTCTTC	CASSLQGSSRDEQFF
TRBJ1-4	TRBV14	NA	once	TGTGCCAGCAGCCAACCTGACCGCCCCGGGAGCGAAAAACTGTTTTTT	CASSQPDRPGSEKLFF
TRBJ2-4	TRBV5-6	NA	NA	TGTGCCAGCAGCTTTTCCGGTGTCGGGAACATTCAGTACTTC	CASSFSGVGNIQYF
TRBJ1-1	TRBV4-2	NA	NA	TGTGCCAGCAGCCGAGAAGGGGAGGGGACTGAAGCTTTCTTT	CASSREGEGTEAFF
TRBJ1-1	TRBV7-2	NA	NA	TGTGCCAGCAGCCCTCAGGGGTTCGGCACTGAAGCTTTCTTT	CASSPQGFGTEAFF
TRBJ1-4	TRBV19	NA	NA	TGTGCCAGTAGTATAGACCGTGGCACTAATGAAAAACTGTTTTTT	CASSIDRGTNEKLFF
TRBJ2-4	TRBV9	TRBD1	NA	TGTGCCAGCAGCGTATATGAAGGACAGGGAAACATTCAGTACTTC	CASSVYEGQGNIQYF
TRBJ1-6	TRBV23-1	NA	NA	TGCGCCAGCAGTCAATCCGGGGGGCCCTATAATTCACCCCTCCACTTT	CASSQSGGPYNSPLHF
TRBJ1-2	TRBV28	NA	NA	TGTGCCACCCGACACCTATCCGGCTACACCTTC	CATRHLSGYTF
TRBJ1-1	TRBV2	TRBD1	NA	TGTGCCAGCAGACGACAGGGGGCGGGCACTGAAGCTTTCTTT	CASRRQGAGTEAFF
TRBJ2-1	TRBV18	NA	NA	TGTGCCAGCTCACGCGACCAGGGGTCCTACAATGAGCAGTTCTTC	CASSRDQGSYNEQFF
TRBJ1-4	TRBV14	NA	NA	TGTGCCAGCAGCCAAACAGGTTTACTCCGCGGCGGAAGAAAACTGTTTTTT	CASSQTGLLRGGRKLFF
TRBJ2-3	TRBV7-9	TRBD1	once	TGTGCCAGCAGCCCCGGACAGGGGCCTAGCACAGATACGCAGTATTTT	CASSPGQGPSTDTQYF
TRBJ1-2	TRBV28	TRBD1	NA	TGTGCCAGCAGTCTTACAGGGGGCTCCTATGGCTACACCTTC	CASSLTGGSYGYTF
TRBJ1-1	TRBV10-1	NA	NA	TGCGCCAGCAGTGAAAACCCCCAGGGCACTGAAGCTTTCTTT	CASSENPQGTEAFF
TRBJ1-1	TRBV5-4	TRBD1	NA	TGTGCCAGCAGCTCGACAGGGGGCACTGAAGCTTTCTTT	CASSSTGGTEAFF
TRBJ1-2	TRBV12-5	NA	NA	TGTGCTAGTGGTTTGTCCGGAATTCAAGGACAGCCTAACTATGGCTACACCTTC	CASGLSGIQGQPNYGYTF
TRBJ2-2	TRBV24-1	NA	NA	TGTGCCACCAGTGCGGGGACAAATACCGGGGAGCTGTTTTTT	CATSAGTNTGELFF
TRBJ2-3	TRBV4-3	TRBD2	NA	TGCGCCAGCAGCCTCCGAGCGGGGGGTTCAGATACGCAGTATTTT	CASSLRAGGSDTQYF
TRBJ1-1	TRBV9	NA	NA	TGTGCCAGCAGCGTACTCGGGAGAATGAACACTGAAGCTTTCTTT	CASSVLGRMNTEAFF
TRBJ2-5	TRBV5-1	TRBD2	NA	TGCGCCAGCAGCCCAGGACTAGCGGGGGAACAAGAGACCCAGTACTTC	CASSPGLAGEQETQYF